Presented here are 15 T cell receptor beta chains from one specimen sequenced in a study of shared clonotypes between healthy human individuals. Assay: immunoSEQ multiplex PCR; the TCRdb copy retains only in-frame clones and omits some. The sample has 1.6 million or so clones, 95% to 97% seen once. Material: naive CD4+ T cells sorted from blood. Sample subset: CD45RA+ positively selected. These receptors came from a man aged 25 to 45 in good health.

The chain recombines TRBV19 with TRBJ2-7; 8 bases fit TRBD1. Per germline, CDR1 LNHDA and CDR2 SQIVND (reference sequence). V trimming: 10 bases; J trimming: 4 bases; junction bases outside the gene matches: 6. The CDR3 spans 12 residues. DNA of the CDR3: TGTGCCACCGGACAGGGAAATTACGAGCAGTACTTC. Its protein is CATGQGNYEQYF.

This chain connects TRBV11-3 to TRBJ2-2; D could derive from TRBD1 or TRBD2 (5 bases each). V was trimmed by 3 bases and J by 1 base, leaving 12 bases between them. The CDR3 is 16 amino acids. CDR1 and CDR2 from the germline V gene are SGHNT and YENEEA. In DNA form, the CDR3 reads TGTGCCAGCAGCTTGAGGGGCGGAGTGAACACCGGGGAGCTGTTTTTT. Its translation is CASSLRGGVNTGELFF.

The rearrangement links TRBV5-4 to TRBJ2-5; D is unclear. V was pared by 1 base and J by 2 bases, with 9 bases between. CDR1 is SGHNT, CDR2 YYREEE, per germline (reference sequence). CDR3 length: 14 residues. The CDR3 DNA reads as TGTGCCAGCAGCTTGAAAGGCCTACAAGAGACCCAGTACTTC. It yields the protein CASSLKGLQETQYF.

CDR3 in DNA: TGTGCCACCAGCAGACAGGGGCGCAGTGTGTTCTTC. This encodes CATSRQGRSVFF. The chain combines TRBV15 with TRBJ2-1, with a weak D call TRBD1 (6 bases). The CDR3 spans 12 residues. Germline V CDR1 and CDR2: LNHNV, YYDKDF (reference sequence). V was clipped by 2 bases and J by 15 bases, with 14 bases between them.

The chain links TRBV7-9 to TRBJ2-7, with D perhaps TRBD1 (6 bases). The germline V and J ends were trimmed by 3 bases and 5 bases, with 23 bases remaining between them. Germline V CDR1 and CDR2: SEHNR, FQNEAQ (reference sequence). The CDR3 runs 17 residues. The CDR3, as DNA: TGTGCCAGCAGCTTGGGGGTCTCGGGGCAGGGGATCGACGAGCAGTACTTC. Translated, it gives CASSLGVSGQGIDEQYF.

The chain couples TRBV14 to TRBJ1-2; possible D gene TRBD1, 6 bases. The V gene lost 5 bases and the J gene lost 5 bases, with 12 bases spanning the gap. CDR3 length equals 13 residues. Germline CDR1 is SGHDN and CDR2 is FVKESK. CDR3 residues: CASSKDSQYGYTF. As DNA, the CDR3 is TGTGCCAGCAGCAAGGACAGCCAGTATGGCTACACCTTC.

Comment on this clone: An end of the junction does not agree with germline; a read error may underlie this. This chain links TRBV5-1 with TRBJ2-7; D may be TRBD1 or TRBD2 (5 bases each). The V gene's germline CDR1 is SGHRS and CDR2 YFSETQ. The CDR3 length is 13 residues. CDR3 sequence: CASSYRDPELADF. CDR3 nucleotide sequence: TGCGCCAGCAGCTACCGGGACCCAGAGTTGGCGGACTTC.

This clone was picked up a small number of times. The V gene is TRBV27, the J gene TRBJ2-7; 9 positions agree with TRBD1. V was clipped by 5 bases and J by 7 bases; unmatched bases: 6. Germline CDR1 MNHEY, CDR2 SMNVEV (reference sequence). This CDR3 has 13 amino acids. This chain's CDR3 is CASSPQGAGEQYF. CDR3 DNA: TGTGCCAGCAGTCCACAGGGGGCGGGGGAGCAGTACTTC.

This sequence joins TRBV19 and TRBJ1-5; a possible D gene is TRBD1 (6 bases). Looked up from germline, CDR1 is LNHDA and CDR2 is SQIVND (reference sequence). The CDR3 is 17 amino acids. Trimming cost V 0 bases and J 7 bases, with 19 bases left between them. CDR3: CASSIEGGFGAEQPQHF. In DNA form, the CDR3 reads TGTGCCAGTAGTATAGAAGGGGGTTTTGGGGCCGAACAGCCCCAGCATTTT.

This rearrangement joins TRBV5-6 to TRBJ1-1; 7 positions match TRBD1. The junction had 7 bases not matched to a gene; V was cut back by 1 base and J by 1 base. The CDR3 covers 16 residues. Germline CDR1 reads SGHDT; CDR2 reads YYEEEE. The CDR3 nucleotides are TGTGCCAGCAGCTTGAGGAGGGGGCCATCGAACACTGAAGCTTTCTTT. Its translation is CASSLRRGPSNTEAFF.

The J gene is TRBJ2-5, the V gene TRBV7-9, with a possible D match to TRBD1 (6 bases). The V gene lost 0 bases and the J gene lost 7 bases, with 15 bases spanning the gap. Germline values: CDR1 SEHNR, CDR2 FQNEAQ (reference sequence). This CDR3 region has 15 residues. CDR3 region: CASSLARGPVRTQYF. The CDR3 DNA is TGTGCCAGCAGCTTAGCCAGGGGACCTGTTAGGACCCAGTACTTC.

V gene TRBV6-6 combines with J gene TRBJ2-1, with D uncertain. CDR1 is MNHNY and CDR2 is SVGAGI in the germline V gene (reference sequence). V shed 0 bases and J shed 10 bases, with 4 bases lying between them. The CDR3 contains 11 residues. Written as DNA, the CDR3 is TGTGCCAGCAGTTACTCGGAGGAGCAGTTCTTC. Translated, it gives CASSYSEEQFF.

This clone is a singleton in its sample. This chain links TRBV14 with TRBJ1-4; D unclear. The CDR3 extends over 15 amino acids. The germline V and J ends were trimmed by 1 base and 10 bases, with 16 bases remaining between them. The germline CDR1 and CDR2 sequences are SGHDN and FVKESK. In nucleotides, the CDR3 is TGTGCCAGCAGCCAAGGAGGTGGTGCCGCCCCAAAACTGTTTTTT. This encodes CASSQGGGAAPKLFF.

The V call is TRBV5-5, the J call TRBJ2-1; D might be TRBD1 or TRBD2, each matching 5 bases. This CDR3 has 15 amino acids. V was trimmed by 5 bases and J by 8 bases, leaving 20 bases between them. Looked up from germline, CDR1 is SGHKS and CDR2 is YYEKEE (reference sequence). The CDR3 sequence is CASRDAGVLGDEQFF. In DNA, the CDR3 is TGTGCCAGCAGAGACGCAGGTGTTCTGGGGGATGAGCAGTTCTTC.

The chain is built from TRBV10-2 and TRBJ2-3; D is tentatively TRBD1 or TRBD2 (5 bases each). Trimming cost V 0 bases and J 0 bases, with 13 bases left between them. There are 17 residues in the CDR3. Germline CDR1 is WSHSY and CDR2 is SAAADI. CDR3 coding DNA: TGCGCCAGCAGTGAGTCGGGGGTGTTTTCTAGCACAGATACGCAGTATTTT. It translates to CASSESGVFSSTDTQYF.